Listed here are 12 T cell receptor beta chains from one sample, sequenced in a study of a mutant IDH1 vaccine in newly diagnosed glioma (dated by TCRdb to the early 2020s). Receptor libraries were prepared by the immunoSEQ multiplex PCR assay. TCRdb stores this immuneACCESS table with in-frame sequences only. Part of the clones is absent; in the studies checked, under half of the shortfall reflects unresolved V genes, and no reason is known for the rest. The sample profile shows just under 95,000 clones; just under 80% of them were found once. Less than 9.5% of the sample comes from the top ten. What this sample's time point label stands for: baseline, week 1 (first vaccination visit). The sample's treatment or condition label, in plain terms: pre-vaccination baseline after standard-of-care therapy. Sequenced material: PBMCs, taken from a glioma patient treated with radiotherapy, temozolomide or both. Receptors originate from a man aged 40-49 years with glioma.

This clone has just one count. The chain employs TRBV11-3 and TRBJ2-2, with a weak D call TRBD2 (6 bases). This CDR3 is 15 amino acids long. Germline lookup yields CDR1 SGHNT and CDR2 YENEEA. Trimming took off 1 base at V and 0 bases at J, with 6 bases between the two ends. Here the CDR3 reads CASSLGGANTGELFF. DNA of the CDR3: TGTGCCAGCAGCTTAGGCGGGGCGAACACCGGGGAGCTGTTTTTT.

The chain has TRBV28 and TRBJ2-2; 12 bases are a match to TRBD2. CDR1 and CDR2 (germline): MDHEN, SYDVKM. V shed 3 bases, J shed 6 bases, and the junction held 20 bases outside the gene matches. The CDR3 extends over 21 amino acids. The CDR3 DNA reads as TGTGCCAGCAGTTTCTTTGATTTTGCTAGCGGGAGGGTTCTCGGATCCGGGGAGCTGTTTTTT. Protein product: CASSFFDFASGRVLGSGELFF.

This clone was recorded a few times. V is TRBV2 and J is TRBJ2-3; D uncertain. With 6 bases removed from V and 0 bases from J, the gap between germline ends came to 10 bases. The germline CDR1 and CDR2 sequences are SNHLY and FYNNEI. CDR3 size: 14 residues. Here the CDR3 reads CASRGAPSTDTQYF. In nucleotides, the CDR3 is TGTGCCAGCAGAGGAGCTCCAAGCACAGATACGCAGTATTTT.

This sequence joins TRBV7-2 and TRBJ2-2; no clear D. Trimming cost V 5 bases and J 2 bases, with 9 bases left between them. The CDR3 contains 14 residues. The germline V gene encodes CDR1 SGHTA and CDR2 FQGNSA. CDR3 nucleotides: TGTGCCAGCAGCCCCACAGTTAACACCGGGGAGCTGTTTTTT. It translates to CASSPTVNTGELFF.

CDR3 in amino acids: CASSYRGLRNTEAFF. Written as DNA, the CDR3 is TGTGCCAGCAGTTACAGGGGGTTAAGGAACACTGAAGCTTTCTTT. This chain uses TRBV6-5 with TRBJ1-1, with D possibly being TRBD1 (6 bases). Germline CDR1 reads MNHEY; CDR2 reads SVGAGI. This CDR3 is built from 15 residues. V dropped 2 bases and J dropped 1 base, with 11 bases sitting between them.

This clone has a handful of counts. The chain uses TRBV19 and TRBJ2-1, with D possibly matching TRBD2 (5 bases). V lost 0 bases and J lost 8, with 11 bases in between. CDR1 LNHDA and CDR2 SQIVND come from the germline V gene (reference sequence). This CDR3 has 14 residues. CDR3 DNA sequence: TGTGCCAGTAGTATAGATCTGACTAAAGATGAGCAGTTCTTC. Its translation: CASSIDLTKDEQFF.

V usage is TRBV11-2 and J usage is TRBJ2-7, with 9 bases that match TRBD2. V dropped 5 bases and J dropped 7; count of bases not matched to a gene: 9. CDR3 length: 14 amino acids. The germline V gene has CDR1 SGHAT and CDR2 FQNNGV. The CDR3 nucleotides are TGTGCCAGCAGCCGACTAGCGGACCCCTGGGAGCAGTACTTC. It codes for CASSRLADPWEQYF.

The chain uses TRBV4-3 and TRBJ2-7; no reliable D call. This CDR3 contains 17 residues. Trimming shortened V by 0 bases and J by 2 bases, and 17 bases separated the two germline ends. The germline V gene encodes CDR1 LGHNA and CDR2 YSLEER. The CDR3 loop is CASSQDLGLYSTYEQYF. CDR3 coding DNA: TGCGCCAGCAGCCAAGATCTTGGCTTGTATTCGACCTACGAGCAGTACTTC.

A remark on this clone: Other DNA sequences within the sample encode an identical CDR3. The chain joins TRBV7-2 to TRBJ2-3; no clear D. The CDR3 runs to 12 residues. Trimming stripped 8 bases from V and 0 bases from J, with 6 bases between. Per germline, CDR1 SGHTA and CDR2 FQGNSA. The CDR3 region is CASSSSTDTQYF. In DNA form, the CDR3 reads TGTGCCAGCTCATCTAGCACAGATACGCAGTATTTT.

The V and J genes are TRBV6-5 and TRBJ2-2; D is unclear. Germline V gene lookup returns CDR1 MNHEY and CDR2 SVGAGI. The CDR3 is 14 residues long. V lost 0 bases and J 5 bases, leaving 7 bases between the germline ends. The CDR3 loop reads CASSYSARTGELFF. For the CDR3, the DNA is TGTGCCAGCAGTTACTCCGCCCGGACCGGGGAGCTGTTTTTT.

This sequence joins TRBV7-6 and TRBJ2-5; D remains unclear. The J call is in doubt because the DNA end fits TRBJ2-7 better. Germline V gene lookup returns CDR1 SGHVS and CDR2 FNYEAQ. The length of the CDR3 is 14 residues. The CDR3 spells CASSLASHAYEQYF. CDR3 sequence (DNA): TGTGCCAGCAGCTTAGCCTCCCACGCCTACGAGCAGTACTTC.

The CDR3 DNA is TGTGCCAGCTCTGACATTGGGGAGCAGTACTTC. This encodes CASSDIGEQYF. V is TRBV27 and J is TRBJ2-7; no reliable D call. V gave up 8 bases and J gave up 7 bases, with 12 bases separating them. This CDR3 is built from 11 residues. Looked up from germline, CDR1 is MNHEY and CDR2 is SMNVEV (reference sequence).